This TCR beta chain was documented in a study of blood T cell repertoires in COVID-19. Study information: Whether acute or convalescent, the COVID-19 samples came from the United States, Italy and Spain. Sample material is recorded as cDNA or gDNA derived from T cells, B-cell-depleted T cells, or PBMCs.

Original handling: Quantification of nucleated cells was approximated via reference gene primer amplification. The repertoire was sequenced with immunoSEQ multiplex PCR; TCRdb's copy has only in-frame clones and lacks some. D and trimming come from the DNA, and the V and J calls and clone size come from that table. Of 15,000 to 25,000 clones listed, 90% to 95% are singletons. Looked up from germline, CDR1 is MRHNA and CDR2 is SNTAGT. The CDR3 length is 14 residues. Trimming left V 6 bases short and J 0 bases short, with 9 bases between. The clonotype originates from a woman in her forties or fifties with active COVID-19. Sequenced: peripheral blood. V and J are TRBV6-4 and TRBJ1-5; D not resolved. DNA of the CDR3: TGTGCCAGCAGCCCTACTCATAGCAATCAGCCCCAGCATTTT. It is translated as CASSPTHSNQPQHF.